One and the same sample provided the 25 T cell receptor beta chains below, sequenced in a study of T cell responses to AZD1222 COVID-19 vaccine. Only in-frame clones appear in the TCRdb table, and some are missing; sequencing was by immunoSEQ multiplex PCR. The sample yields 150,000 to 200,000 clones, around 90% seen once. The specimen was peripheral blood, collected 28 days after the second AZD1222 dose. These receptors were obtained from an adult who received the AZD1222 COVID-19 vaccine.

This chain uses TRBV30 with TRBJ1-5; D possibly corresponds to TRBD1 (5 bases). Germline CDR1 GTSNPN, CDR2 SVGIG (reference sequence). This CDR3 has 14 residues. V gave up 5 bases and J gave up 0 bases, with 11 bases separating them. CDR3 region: CAWGTVYSNQPQHF. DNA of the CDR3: TGTGCCTGGGGGACCGTATATAGCAATCAGCCCCAGCATTTT.

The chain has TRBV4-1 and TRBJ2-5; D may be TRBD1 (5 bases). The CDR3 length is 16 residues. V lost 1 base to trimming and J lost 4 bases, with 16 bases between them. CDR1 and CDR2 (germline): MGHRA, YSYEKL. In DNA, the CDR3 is TGCGCCAGCAGCCAAGTAAAGCAGGGCACAAGAGAGACCCAGTACTTC. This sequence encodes CASSQVKQGTRETQYF.

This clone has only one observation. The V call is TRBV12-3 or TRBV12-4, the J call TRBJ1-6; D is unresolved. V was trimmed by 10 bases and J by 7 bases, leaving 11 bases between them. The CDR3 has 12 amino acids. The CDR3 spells CATRRENSPLHF. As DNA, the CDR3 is TGTGCCACCAGACGGGAGAATTCACCCCTCCACTTT.

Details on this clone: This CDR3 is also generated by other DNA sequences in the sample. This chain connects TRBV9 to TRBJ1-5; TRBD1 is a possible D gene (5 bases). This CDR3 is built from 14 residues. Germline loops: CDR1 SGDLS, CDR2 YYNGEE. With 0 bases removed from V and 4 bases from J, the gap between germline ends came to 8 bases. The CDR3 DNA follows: TGTGCCAGCAGCGTAGGTGGGGGGAATCAGCCCCAGCATTTT. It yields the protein CASSVGGGNQPQHF.

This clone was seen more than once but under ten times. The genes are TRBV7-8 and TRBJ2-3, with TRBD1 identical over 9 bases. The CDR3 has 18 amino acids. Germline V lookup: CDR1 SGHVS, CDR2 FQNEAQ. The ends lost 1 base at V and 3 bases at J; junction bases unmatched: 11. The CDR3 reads CASSLGGYRGPRTDTQYF. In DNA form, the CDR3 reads TGTGCCAGCAGCTTAGGAGGCTACAGGGGGCCCAGAACAGATACGCAGTATTTT.

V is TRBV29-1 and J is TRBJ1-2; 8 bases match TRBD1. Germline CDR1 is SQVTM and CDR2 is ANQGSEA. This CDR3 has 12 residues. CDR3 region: CRARGQRYGYTF. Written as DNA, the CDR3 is TGCAGGGCCAGGGGGCAGAGGTATGGCTACACCTTC.

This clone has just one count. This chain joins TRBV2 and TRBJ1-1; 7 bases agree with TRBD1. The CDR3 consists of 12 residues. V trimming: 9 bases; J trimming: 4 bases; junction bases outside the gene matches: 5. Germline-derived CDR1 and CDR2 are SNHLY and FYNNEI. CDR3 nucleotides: TGTGCCAGAAGAGACAGGGCCACTGAAGCTTTCTTT. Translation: CARRDRATEAFF.

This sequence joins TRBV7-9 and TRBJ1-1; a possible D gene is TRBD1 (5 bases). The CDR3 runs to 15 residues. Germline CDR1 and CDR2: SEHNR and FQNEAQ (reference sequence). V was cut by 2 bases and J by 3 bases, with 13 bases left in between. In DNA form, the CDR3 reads TGTGCCAGCAGCTTAACCAGGGTTAGGGACACTGAAGCTTTCTTT. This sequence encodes CASSLTRVRDTEAFF.

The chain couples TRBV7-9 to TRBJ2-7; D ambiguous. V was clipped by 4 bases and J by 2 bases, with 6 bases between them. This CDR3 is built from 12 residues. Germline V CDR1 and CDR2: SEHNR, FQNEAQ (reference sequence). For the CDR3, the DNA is TGTGCCAGCAGCTCATTTACCTACGAGCAGTACTTC. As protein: CASSSFTYEQYF.

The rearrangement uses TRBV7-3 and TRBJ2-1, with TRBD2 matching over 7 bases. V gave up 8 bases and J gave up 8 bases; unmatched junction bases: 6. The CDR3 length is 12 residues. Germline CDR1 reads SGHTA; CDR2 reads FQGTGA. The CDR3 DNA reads TGTGCCAGCGGGTCCGGGAGGTATGAGCAGTTCTTC. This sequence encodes CASGSGRYEQFF.

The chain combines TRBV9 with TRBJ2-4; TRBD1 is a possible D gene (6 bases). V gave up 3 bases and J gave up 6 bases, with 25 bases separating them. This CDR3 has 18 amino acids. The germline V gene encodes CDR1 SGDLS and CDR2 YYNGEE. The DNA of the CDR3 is TGTGCCAGCAGCGCCCGTTGGCCGGGACCAAGGGGGACAAACATTCAGTACTTC. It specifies CASSARWPGPRGTNIQYF.

The CDR3 DNA reads TGTGCCAGCAGCCGGGACAGGGCGGGCTACACCTTC. Encoded protein: CASSRDRAGYTF. The chain is built from TRBV7-9 and TRBJ1-2, with 9 bases identical to TRBD1. This CDR3 has 12 residues. From germline, CDR1 is SEHNR and CDR2 FQNEAQ (reference sequence). V dropped 5 bases and J dropped 8; count of bases not matched to a gene: 3.

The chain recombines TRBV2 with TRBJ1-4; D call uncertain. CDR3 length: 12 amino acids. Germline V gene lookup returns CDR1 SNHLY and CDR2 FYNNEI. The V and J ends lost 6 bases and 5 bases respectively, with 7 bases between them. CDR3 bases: TGTGCCAGCAGCGTAAAGAATGAAAAACTGTTTTTT. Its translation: CASSVKNEKLFF.

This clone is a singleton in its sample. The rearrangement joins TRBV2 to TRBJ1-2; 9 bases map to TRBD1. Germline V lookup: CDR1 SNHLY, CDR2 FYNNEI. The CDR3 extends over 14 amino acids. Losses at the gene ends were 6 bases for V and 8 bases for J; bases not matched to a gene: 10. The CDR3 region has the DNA TGTGCCAGCAGCGAACAGGGGGCTGTGTACGGCTACACCTTC. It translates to CASSEQGAVYGYTF. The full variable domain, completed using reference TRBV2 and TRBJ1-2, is EPEVTQTPSHQVTQMGQEVILRCVPISNHLYFYWYRQILGQKVEFLVSFYNNEISEKSEIFDDQFSVERPDGSNFTLKIRSTKLEDSAMYFCASSEQGAVYGYTFGSGTRLTVV.

The CDR3: CASNDQGAGDADTQYF. The DNA for the CDR3 is TGTGCCAGCAACGATCAAGGGGCGGGAGACGCAGATACGCAGTATTTT. The rearrangement joins TRBV9 to TRBJ2-3, with TRBD2 identical over 7 bases. Germline assignment: CDR1 SGDLS and CDR2 YYNGEE. With 6 bases clipped from V and 4 bases from J, the junction kept 14 bases outside the gene matches. There are 16 residues in the CDR3.

The CDR3 region has the DNA TGTGCCACCAGTGACCGGGTGGGTGGGGGCAGCTATGGCTACACCTTC. Its translation: CATSDRVGGGSYGYTF. The chain combines TRBV24-1 with TRBJ1-2; possibly TRBD1 for D (6 bases). V dropped 4 bases and J dropped 4 bases, with 18 bases sitting between them. The CDR3 contains 16 residues. Germline V gives CDR1 KGHDR, CDR2 SFDVKD.

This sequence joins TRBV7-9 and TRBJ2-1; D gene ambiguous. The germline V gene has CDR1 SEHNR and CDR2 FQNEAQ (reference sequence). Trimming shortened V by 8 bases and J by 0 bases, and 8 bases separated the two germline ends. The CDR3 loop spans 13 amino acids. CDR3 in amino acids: CASDPGSYNEQFF. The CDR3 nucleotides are TGTGCCAGCGACCCCGGCTCCTACAATGAGCAGTTCTTC.

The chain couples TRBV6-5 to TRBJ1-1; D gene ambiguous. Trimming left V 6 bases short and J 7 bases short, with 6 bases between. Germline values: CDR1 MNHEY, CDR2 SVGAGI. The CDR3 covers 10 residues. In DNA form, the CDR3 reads TGTGCCAGCAGCCATTATGAAGCTTTCTTT. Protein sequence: CASSHYEAFF.

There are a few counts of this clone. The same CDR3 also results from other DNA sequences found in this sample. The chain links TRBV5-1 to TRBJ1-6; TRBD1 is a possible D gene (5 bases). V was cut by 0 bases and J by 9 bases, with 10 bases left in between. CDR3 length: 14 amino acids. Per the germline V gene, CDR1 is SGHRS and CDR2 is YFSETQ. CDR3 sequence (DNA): TGCGCCAGCAGCTTGGGGGGGTCGAGTTCACCCCTCCACTTT. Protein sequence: CASSLGGSSSPLHF. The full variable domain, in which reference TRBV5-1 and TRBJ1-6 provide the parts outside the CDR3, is KAGVTQTPRYLIKTRGQQVTLSCSPISGHRSVSWYQQTPGQGLQFLFEYFSETQRNKGNFPGRFSGRQFSNSRSEMNVSTLELGDSALYLCASSLGGSSSPLHFGNGTRLTVT.

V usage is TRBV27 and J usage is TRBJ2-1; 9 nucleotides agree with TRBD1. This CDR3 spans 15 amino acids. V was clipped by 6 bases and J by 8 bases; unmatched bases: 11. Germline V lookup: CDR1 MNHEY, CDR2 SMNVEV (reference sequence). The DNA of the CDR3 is TGTGCCAGCAGGGGGAACAGGGGGCGCGAATATGAGCAGTTCTTC. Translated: CASRGNRGREYEQFF.

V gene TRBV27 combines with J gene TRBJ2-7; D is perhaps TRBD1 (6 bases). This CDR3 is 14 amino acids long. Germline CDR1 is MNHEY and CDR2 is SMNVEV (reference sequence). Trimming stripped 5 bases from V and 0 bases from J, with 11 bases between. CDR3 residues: CASSLRQVSYEQYF. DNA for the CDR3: TGTGCCAGCAGTCTCCGACAGGTCTCCTACGAGCAGTACTTC.

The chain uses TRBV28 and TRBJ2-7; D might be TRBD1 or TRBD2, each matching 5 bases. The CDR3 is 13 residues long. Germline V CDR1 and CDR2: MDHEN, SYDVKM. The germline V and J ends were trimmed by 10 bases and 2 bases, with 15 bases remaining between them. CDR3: CATTRRGTYEQYF. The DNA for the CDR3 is TGTGCCACCACCCGTCGGGGCACCTACGAGCAGTACTTC.

The CDR3 nucleotides read TGTGCCAGCAGCTTCTGGGAGGGCGGGGAGCTGTTTTTT. It is translated as CASSFWEGGELFF. The chain has TRBV7-3 and TRBJ2-2; 7 bases are a match to TRBD2. Germline lookup yields CDR1 SGHTA and CDR2 FQGTGA. The CDR3 spans 13 residues. The trim removed 3 bases at V and 7 bases at J, leaving 2 bases unmatched.

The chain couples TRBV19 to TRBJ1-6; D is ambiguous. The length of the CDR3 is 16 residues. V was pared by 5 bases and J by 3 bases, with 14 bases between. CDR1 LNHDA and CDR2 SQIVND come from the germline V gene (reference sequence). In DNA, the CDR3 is TGTGCCAGTAGTCCCTACTTCCGGGACTATAATTCACCCCTCCACTTT. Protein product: CASSPYFRDYNSPLHF.

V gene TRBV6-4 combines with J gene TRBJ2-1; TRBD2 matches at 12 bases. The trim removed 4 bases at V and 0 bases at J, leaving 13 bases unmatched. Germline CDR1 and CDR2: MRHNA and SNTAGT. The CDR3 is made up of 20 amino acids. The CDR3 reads CASSAPVRTSGVSSYNEQFF. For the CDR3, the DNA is TGTGCCAGCAGTGCCCCAGTTCGGACTAGCGGGGTTTCCTCCTACAATGAGCAGTTCTTC.